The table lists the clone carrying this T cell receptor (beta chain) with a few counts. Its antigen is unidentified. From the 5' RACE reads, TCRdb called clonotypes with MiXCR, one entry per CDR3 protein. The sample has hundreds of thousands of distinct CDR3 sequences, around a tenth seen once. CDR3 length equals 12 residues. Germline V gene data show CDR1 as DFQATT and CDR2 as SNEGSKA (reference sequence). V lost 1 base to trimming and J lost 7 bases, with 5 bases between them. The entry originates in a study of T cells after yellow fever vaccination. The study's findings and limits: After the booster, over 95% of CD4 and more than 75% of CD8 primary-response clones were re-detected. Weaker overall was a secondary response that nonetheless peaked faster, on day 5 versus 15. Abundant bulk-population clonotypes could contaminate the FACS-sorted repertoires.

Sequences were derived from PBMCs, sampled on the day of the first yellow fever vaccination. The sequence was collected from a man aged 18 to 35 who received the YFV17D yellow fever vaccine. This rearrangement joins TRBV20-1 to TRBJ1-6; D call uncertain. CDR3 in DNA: TGCAGTGCTAGAGGCAACAATTCACCCCTCCACTTT. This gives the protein CSARGNNSPLHF.